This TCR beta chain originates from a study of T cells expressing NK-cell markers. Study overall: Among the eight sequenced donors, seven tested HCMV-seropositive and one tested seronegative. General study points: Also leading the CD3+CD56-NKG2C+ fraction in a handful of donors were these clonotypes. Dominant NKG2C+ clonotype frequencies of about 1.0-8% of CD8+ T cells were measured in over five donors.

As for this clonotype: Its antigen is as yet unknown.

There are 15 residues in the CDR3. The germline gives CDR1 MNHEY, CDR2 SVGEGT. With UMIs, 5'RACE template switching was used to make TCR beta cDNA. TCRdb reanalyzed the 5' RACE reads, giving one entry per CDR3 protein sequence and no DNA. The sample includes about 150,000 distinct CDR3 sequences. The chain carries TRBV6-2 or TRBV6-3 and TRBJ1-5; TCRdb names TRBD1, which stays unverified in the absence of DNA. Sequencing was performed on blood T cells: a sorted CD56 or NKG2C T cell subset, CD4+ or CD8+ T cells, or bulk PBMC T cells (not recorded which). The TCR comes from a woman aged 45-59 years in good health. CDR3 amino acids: CASSEGAISNQPQHF.